This TCR beta chain is from a study of PD-1 blockade in classical Hodgkin lymphoma. General observations from the study: Healthy donors reportedly exceeded newly diagnosed patients in baseline TCR diversity. Complete responders had baseline diversity similar to newly diagnosed patients.

Time point indicated: cycle 4 day 1 (C4D1), after more than five weeks of nivolumab. Every one of the patients relapsed after autologous stem cell transplantation (brentuximab vedotin exposure was variable). Responses achieved at best were complete response, partial response or progressive disease. To note about this clone: Its antigen is not identified. An end of the junction does not agree with germline; a read error may underlie this.

Germline loops: CDR1 LGHNA, CDR2 YNFKEQ. The CDR3 loop spans 11 amino acids. TCRdb's table, derived via immunoSEQ multiplex PCR, lists solely in-frame clones and lacks some. The repertoire holds approximately 27,000 clones, with 82% as singletons. Sequenced here: peripheral blood mononuclear cells (PBMCs), sampled before the fourth cycle of nivolumab. The clonotype was recovered from a human donor with classical Hodgkin lymphoma. The V and J genes are TRBV4-2 and TRBJ2-3; D possibly uses TRBD1 or TRBD2 (5 bases each). This chain's CDR3 is CASSNRDGGHF. The CDR3 nucleotides read TGTGCCAGCAGTAACCGGGACGGAGGCCATTTT.